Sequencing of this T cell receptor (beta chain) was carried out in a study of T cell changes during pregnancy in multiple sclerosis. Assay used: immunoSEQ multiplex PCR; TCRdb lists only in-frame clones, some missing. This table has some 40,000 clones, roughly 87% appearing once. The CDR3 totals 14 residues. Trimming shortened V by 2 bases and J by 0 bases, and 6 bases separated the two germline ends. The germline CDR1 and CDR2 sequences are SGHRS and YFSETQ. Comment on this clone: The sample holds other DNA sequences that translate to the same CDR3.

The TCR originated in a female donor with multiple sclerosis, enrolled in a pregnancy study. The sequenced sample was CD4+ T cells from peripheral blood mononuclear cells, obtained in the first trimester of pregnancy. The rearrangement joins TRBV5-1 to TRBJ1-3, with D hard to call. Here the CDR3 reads CASSLELSGNTIYF. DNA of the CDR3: TGCGCCAGCAGCTTAGAACTCTCTGGAAACACCATATATTTT.